The entry that follows covers one TCR beta chain sequence. These data belong to a study of cytomegalovirus exposure and HLA in healthy donors. Researchers ran the PCR with 60 Vbeta and 13 Jbeta primers. Assay: immunoSEQ multiplex PCR; the TCRdb copy retains only in-frame clones and omits some. This listing includes about 51,000 clones. V trimming: 3 bases; J trimming: 7 bases; junction bases outside the gene matches: 11. In germline, CDR1 is LNHDA, CDR2 SQIVND (reference sequence). The CDR3 is 16 amino acids. This cohort consisted of healthy bone marrow donors. The rearrangement uses TRBV19 and TRBJ1-5; 8 bases are a match to TRBD1. This sequence was found in a female donor in good health and CMV-seronegative. Sequenced sample: PBMCs. The CDR3 spells CASSIGLSGGGQPQHF. The CDR3 DNA follows: TGTGCCAGTAGTATCGGGTTATCAGGGGGCGGGCAGCCCCAGCATTTT.